This section outlines one T cell receptor beta chain sequence together with its context. Single viable CD3+CD4+CD8-CD45RO+ cells were sorted as the memory CD4+ T cells. Clones were sequenced by immunoSEQ multiplex PCR, and TCRdb holds only the in-frame ones, with some missing. The sample yields 40,000 to 55,000 clones, about 79% seen once. The record originates from a study of memory CD4+ T cells and cytomegalovirus serostatus. The CDR3 runs 13 residues. CDR1 and CDR2 (germline): MRHNA, SNTAGT. V shed 3 bases and J shed 5 bases, with 10 bases lying between them. Sequenced: memory CD4+ T cells from blood. The chain joins TRBV6-4 to TRBJ2-5, with no clear D. The sequence was collected from an adult in good health and CMV-seronegative. The CDR3 DNA reads as TGTGCCAGCAGTGAAGTTTATGGGGAGACCCAGTACTTC. This translates into CASSEVYGETQYF.